The 6 T cell receptor beta chains below all came from one sample that was sequenced in a study of low-dose radiotherapy and immunotherapy resistance in tumors. This sample's time point: after trial treatment. Stated treatment: LDRT plus nivolumab, ipilimumab, low-dose cyclophosphamide and aspirin (RACIN trial). Gene-specific TRAV and TRBV primers were used for first-strand cDNA, covering alpha and beta chains. A roughly 20-cycle PCR with a constant-region primer and V-primer adapter amplified TCRs. In TCRdb, the reads were re-called with MiXCR into one record per CDR3 protein. The sample shows 65,000 to 95,000 distinct CDR3 sequences, around 17% of them seen only once. The sample consisted of PBMCs, taken after low-dose radiotherapy plus immunotherapy. These receptors came from a male donor with prostate cancer.

There are many counts of this clonotype. The gene calls are TRBV28 and TRBJ2-5; D call uncertain. Trimming pared 3 bases from V and 1 base from J, leaving 6 bases between. The CDR3 runs 13 residues. Germline V gives CDR1 MDHEN, CDR2 SYDVKM. CDR3 amino acids: CASSFSAQETQYF. The CDR3 DNA is TGTGCCAGCAGTTTTTCGGCCCAAGAGACCCAGTACTTC.

This clonotype has ten or more counts. The chain recombines TRBV6-6 with TRBJ2-2; 9 bases fit TRBD1. Germline V lookup: CDR1 MNHNY, CDR2 SVGAGI (reference sequence). Unmatched junction bases numbered 13, after V lost 10 bases and J lost 4 bases. The CDR3 is 16 residues long. The CDR3 is CATRTGANTGTGELFF. The CDR3 DNA reads TGTGCCACCAGGACAGGGGCCAACACGGGCACCGGGGAGCTGTTTTTT.

In the case of this clonotype: With only one base between it and a far larger clone, this is likely a read error. The genes are TRBV7-9 and TRBJ2-1, with D tentatively TRBD2 (5 bases). CDR1 SEHNR and CDR2 FQNEAQ come from the germline V gene (reference sequence). The V gene lost 5 bases and the J gene lost 5 bases, with 7 bases spanning the gap. This CDR3 contains 12 residues. The CDR3 sequence is CASSTRDNEQFF. CDR3 in DNA: TGTGCCAGCAGCACTAGGGACAATGAGCAGTTCTTC.

This clonotype counts as medium-sized. V gene TRBV28 combines with J gene TRBJ2-7; either TRBD1 or TRBD2 may fit D (5 bases each). The germline V gene has CDR1 MDHEN and CDR2 SYDVKM. The V and J ends lost 8 bases and 2 bases respectively, with 16 bases between them. The CDR3 runs 14 residues. The CDR3 loop reads CASLADSEPYEQYF. The CDR3 DNA follows: TGTGCCAGCCTAGCAGACAGTGAACCCTACGAGCAGTACTTC.

In its sample, this clonotype was seen many times. The chain links TRBV7-2 to TRBJ1-4; 7 bases fit TRBD1. After removal of 5 bases from V and 0 bases from J, the junction contained 6 bases not matched to a gene. The CDR3 spans 16 residues. CDR1 and CDR2 (germline): SGHTA, FQGNSA. CDR3 bases: TGTGCCAGCAGCCCTGACAGGGTCCCAACTAATGAAAAACTGTTTTTT. Translating gives CASSPDRVPTNEKLFF.

Only a few counts were recorded for this clonotype. It is likely a read error: a sequence one base away is far more abundant. The genes are TRBV28 and TRBJ2-1; possibly TRBD1 for D (6 bases). This CDR3 region has 14 residues. Trimming pared 7 bases from V and 10 bases from J, leaving 20 bases between. Germline V gene data show CDR1 as MDHEN and CDR2 as SYDVKM. Written as DNA, the CDR3 is TGTGCCAGCACGACCACGGGCAGGGGCTACGAGCAGTTCTTC. Residues: CASTTTGRGYEQFF.